The entry below describes one T cell receptor (beta chain). These data originate in a study of cytomegalovirus exposure and HLA in healthy donors. V shed 0 bases and J shed 5 bases, with 9 bases lying between them. Germline CDR1 reads SGHRS; CDR2 reads YFSETQ. CDR3 length: 15 amino acids. In the PCR, 60 Vbeta and 13 Jbeta primers were used. Data came from immunoSEQ multiplex PCR; TCRdb stores just in-frame clones and leaves some out. The sample includes approximately 110,000 clones, about 74% of them seen just once. The clonotype comes from a man in his thirties or forties in good health and CMV-seropositive. The genes are TRBV5-1 and TRBJ2-6; no firm D call. Source material: PBMCs. CDR3 sequence (DNA): TGCGCCAGCAGCTTGGGAAGCCCCTGGGCCAACGTCCTGACTTTC. Encoded protein: CASSLGSPWANVLTF.